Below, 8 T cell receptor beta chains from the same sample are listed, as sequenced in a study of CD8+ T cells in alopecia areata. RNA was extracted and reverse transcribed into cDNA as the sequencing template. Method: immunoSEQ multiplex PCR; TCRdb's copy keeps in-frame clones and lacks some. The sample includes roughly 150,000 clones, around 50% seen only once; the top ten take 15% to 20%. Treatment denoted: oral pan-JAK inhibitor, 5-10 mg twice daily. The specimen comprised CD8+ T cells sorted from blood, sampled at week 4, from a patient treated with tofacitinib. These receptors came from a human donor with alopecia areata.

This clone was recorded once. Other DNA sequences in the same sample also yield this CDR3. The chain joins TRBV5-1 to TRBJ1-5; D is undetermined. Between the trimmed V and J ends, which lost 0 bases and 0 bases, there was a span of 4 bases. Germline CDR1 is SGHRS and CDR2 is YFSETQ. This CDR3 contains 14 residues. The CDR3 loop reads CASSLGGSNQPQHF. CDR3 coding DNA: TGCGCCAGCAGCTTGGGGGGTAGCAATCAGCCCCAGCATTTT.

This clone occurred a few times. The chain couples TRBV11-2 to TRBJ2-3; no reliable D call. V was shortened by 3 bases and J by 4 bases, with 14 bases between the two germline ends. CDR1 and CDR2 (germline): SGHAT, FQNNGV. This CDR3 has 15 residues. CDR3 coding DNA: TGTGCCAGCAGCTTTAGACTTCGAGACTCAGATACGCAGTATTTT. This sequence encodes CASSFRLRDSDTQYF.

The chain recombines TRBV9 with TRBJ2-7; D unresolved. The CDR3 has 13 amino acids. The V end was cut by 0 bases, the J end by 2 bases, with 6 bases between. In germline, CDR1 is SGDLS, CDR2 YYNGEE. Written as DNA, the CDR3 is TGTGCCAGCAGCGTAGGGTCCGCCTACGAGCAGTACTTC. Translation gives CASSVGSAYEQYF.

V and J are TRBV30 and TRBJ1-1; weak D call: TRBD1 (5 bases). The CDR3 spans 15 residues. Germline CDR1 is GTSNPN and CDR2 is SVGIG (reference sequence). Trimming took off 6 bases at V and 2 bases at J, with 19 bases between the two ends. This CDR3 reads CACDSGPRPNTEAFF. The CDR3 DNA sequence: TGTGCCTGTGACTCGGGGCCCCGGCCCAACACTGAAGCTTTCTTT.

The CDR3: CASGTGSSPLHF. CDR3 coding DNA: TGTGCCTCCGGGACAGGGAGTTCACCCCTCCACTTT. This chain connects TRBV19 to TRBJ1-6, with 9 bases lining up with TRBD1. This CDR3 has 12 amino acids. Germline V gives CDR1 LNHDA, CDR2 SQIVND (reference sequence). V gave up 11 bases and J gave up 9 bases; unmatched junction bases: 5.

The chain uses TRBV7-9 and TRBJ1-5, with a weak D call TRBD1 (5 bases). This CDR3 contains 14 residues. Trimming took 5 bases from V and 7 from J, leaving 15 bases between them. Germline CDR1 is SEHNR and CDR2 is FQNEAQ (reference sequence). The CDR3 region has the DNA TGTGCCAGCAGCCAGGGTTCGGGGGTGCAGCCCCAGCATTTT. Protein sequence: CASSQGSGVQPQHF.

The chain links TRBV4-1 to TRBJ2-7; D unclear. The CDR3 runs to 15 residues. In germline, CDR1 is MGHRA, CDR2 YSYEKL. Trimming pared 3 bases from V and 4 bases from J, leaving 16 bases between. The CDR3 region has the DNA TGCGCCAGCAGCCATCGGCCCACATCCCCTTACGAGCAGTACTTC. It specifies CASSHRPTSPYEQYF.

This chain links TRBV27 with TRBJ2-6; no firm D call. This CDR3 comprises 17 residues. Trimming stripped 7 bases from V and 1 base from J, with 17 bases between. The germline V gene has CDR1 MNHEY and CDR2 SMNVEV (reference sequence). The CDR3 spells CASIGPEHKSGANVLTF. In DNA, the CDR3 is TGTGCCAGCATCGGACCCGAACACAAATCTGGGGCCAACGTCCTGACTTTC.